Given below is one T cell receptor (beta chain) in context. Its antigen is currently unknown. A much larger clone lies one base from this, so it may be a read error. Making TCR beta cDNA involved around 510 ng total RNA and a constant-region primer. What produced the TCR beta libraries was three nested multiplex PCR rounds using slightly modified ARM-PCR. With TRBV1-TRBV30 forward primers and a C-beta reverse primer, the first two PCR rounds were run for roughly 9 cycles each. TCRdb processed the multiplex PCR reads anew with MiXCR; each CDR3 protein has one entry. This sample has approximately 80,000 distinct CDR3 sequences; approximately 62% occur once, and the top ten carry approximately 26%. This sample was included in a study of tumor-infiltrating lymphocytes in primary liver carcinoma. About the research overall: Men and women, 30 to 69 years of age, made up the patients.

Study-wide points: Compared with blood, tumor repertoires held significantly more in their top 250 clones. Pairs comparing tumor with adjacent tissue or blood overlapped less than pairs drawn from tumor regions.

Germline CDR1 reads MDHEN; CDR2 reads SYDVKM. Germline trimming cut 10 bases from V and 6 bases from J; bases unmatched to any gene: 8. The CDR3 loop spans 13 amino acids. DNA and RNA were both co-extracted from approximately 20-30 mg of bulk tissue that had not been sorted. Sequences were obtained from tumor-adjacent normal liver tissue. This chain connects TRBV28 to TRBJ2-1; 8 bases fit TRBD2. This TCR derives from a man aged 40-49 years with primary liver carcinoma and hepatitis B virus infection. The CDR3 spells CATWIRGGNEQFF. In DNA, the CDR3 is TGTGCCACCTGGATACGGGGGGGCAATGAGCAGTTCTTC. Using reference TRBV28 and TRBJ2-1 for the parts outside the CDR3, the full variable domain is DVKVTQSSRYLVKRTGEKVFLECVQDMDHENMFWYRQDPGLGLRLIYFSYDVKMKEKGDIPEGYSVSREKKERFSLILESASTNQTSMYLCATWIRGGNEQFFGPGTRLTVL.